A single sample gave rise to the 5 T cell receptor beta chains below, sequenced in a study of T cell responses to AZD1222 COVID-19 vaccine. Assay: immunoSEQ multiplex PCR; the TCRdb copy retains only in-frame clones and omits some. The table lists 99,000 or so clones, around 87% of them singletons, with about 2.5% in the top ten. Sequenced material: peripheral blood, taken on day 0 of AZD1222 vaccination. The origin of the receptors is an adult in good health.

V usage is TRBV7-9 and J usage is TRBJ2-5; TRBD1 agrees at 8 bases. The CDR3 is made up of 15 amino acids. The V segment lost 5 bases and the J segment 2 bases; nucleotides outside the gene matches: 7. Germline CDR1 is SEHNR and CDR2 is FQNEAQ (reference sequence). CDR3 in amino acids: CASSPRTGYQETQYF. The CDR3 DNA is TGTGCCAGCAGCCCCAGGACAGGGTATCAAGAGACCCAGTACTTC.

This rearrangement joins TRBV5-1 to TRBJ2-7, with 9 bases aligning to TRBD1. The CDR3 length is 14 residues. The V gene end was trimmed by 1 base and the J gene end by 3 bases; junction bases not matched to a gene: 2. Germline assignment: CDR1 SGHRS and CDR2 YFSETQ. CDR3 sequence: CASSLPGQGYEQYF. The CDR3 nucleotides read TGCGCCAGCAGCTTGCCGGGACAGGGCTACGAGCAGTACTTC.

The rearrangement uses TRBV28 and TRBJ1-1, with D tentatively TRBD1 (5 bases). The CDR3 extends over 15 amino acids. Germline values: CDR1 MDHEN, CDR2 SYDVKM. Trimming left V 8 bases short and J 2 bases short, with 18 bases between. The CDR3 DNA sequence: TGTGCCAGCCCCGGTGGGGGGACGGGAAACACTGAAGCTTTCTTT. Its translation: CASPGGGTGNTEAFF.

CDR3: CASSQGSGLAADTQYF. Written as DNA, the CDR3 is TGCGCCAGCAGCCAAGGGTCGGGGCTAGCGGCAGATACGCAGTATTTT. The J gene is TRBJ2-3, the V gene TRBV4-3, with 7 positions matching TRBD2. Germline CDR1 and CDR2: LGHNA and YSLEER. This CDR3 contains 16 residues. With 1 base clipped from V and 4 bases from J, the junction kept 8 bases outside the gene matches.

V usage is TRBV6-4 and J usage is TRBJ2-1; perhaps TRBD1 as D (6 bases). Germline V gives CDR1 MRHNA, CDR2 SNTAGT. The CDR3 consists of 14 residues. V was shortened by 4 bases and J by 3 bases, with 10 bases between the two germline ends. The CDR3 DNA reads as TGTGCCAGCAGTGGCAGGGGTAACTACAATGAGCAGTTCTTC. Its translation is CASSGRGNYNEQFF.